This T cell receptor beta chain was retrieved from a study of beta chain features in type 1 diabetes. The sample holds a few counts of this clone. Its antigen is still unknown. Expressed TCRB transcripts were sequenced because the isolated RNA had all been reverse transcribed beforehand. The method was immunoSEQ multiplex PCR; TCRdb's version includes in-frame clones alone and lacks a portion of them. The table includes under 800,000 clones, around 16% detected once. The CDR3 runs 14 residues. Trimming took 8 bases from V and 3 from J, leaving 17 bases between them. CDR1 and CDR2 from the germline V gene are KGHSH and LQKENI. Sorting based on CD45RO/CCR7/CD25/CD127/CD95/CD27 separated CD4+ naive, central memory, regulatory and stem cell-like memory cells. The study, taken as a whole, reports: Whether TCRB rearrangement is influenced by HLA type was left unresolved in this analysis.

V is TRBV18 and J is TRBJ2-7; TRBD1 might be the D (6 bases). Sequencing input: naive CD4+ T cells from blood. The sequence derives from a man between 18 and 29 years old in good health. DNA of the CDR3: TGTGCCAGCACTCAAGCCGGGACAAACTACGAGCAGTACTTC. It translates to CASTQAGTNYEQYF.